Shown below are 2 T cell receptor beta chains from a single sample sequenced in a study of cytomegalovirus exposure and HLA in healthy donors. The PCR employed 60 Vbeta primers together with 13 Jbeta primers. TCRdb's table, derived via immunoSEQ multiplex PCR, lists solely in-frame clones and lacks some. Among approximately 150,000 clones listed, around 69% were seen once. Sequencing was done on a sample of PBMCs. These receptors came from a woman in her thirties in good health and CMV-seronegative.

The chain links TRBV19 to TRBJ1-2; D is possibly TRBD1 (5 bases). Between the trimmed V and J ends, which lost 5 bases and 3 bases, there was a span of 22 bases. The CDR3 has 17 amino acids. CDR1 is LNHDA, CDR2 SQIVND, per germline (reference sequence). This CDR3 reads CASSAAEDGTAYYGYTF. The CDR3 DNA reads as TGTGCCAGTAGTGCAGCGGAGGACGGGACTGCTTACTATGGCTACACCTTC.

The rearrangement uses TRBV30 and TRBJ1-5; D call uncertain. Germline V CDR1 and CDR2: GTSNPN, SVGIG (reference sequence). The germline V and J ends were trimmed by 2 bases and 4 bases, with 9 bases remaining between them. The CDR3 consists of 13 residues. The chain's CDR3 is CAWSTHGNQPQHF. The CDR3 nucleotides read TGTGCCTGGAGTACACACGGGAATCAGCCCCAGCATTTT.